One and the same sample provided the 16 T cell receptor beta chains below, sequenced in a study of cytomegalovirus exposure and HLA in healthy donors. The PCR had 60 Vbeta and 13 Jbeta primers. Profiling relied on immunoSEQ multiplex PCR, and the TCRdb table lists in-frame clones only, not all of them. The sample shows roughly 120,000 clones, 80% of them seen only once. The sequenced sample was PBMCs. These receptors came from a male donor in good health and CMV-seronegative.

This chain joins TRBV5-4 and TRBJ1-2, with D perhaps TRBD1 (5 bases). This CDR3 is 18 amino acids long. The germline V gene encodes CDR1 SGHNT and CDR2 YYREEE (reference sequence). With 4 bases removed from V and 8 bases from J, the gap between germline ends came to 30 bases. The CDR3 loop reads CASSRGVLAVKPRRGYTF. The CDR3 DNA reads as TGTGCCAGCAGCCGGGGGGTCTTGGCGGTCAAACCAAGAAGGGGCTACACCTTC.

The V and J genes are TRBV2 and TRBJ2-7; 8 bases match TRBD1. CDR1 and CDR2 (germline): SNHLY, FYNNEI. This CDR3 is 17 amino acids long. V shed 5 bases and J 4 bases; nucleotides not matched to a gene: 16. CDR3 nucleotides: TGTGCCAGCAGTCCCGGGACAGGTCGGTCTATATTTTACGAGCAGTACTTC. Protein: CASSPGTGRSIFYEQYF.

The chain uses TRBV27 and TRBJ2-7, with 8 bases lining up with TRBD1. The CDR3 spans 16 residues. CDR1 and CDR2 from the germline V gene are MNHEY and SMNVEV (reference sequence). CDR3 DNA: TGTTTCAGAGACCCCACCTTGGACAGGGACCATTACGAGCAGTACTTC. As protein: CFRDPTLDRDHYEQYF.

A word on this clone: Other nucleotide sequences from this sample produce the same CDR3. The rearrangement links TRBV11-2 to TRBJ1-1; D possibly corresponds to TRBD1 (5 bases). This CDR3 spans 14 amino acids. In germline, CDR1 is SGHAT, CDR2 FQNNGV. With 2 bases removed from V and 0 bases from J, the gap between germline ends came to 7 bases. Here the CDR3 reads CASSLQGMNTEAFF. CDR3 in DNA: TGTGCCAGCAGCTTACAGGGTATGAACACTGAAGCTTTCTTT. The variable domain in full, with the rest retrieved from reference TRBV11-2 and TRBJ1-1, is EAGVAQSPRYKIIEKRQSVAFWCNPISGHATLYWYQQILGQGPKLLIQFQNNGVVDDSQLPKDRFSAERLKGVDSTLKIQPAKLEDSAVYLCASSLQGMNTEAFFGQGTRLTVV.

This chain joins TRBV30 and TRBJ1-4; the D gene is possibly TRBD1 (5 bases). Germline V gives CDR1 GTSNPN, CDR2 SVGIG (reference sequence). This CDR3 is built from 12 residues. V dropped 8 bases and J dropped 8 bases, with 15 bases sitting between them. The CDR3 nucleotides are TGTGCCCTAAGGGGCGGTAACGAAAAACTGTTTTTT. Protein sequence: CALRGGNEKLFF.

V is TRBV18 and J is TRBJ2-7, with D unclear. V was trimmed by 2 bases and J by 3 bases, leaving 8 bases between them. The CDR3 has 13 residues. Germline lookup yields CDR1 KGHSH and CDR2 LQKENI. The CDR3, as DNA: TGTGCCAGCTCACCAGGTACAGACTACGAGCAGTACTTC. This codes for CASSPGTDYEQYF.

The rearrangement links TRBV5-1 to TRBJ2-7; 9 bases map to TRBD1. Germline V CDR1 and CDR2: SGHRS, YFSETQ. The CDR3 spans 16 residues. The trim removed 2 bases at V and 3 bases at J, leaving 9 bases unmatched. DNA of the CDR3: TGCGCCAGCAGCTTTCACCTTGACAGGGGGGACTACGAGCAGTACTTC. Its translation is CASSFHLDRGDYEQYF.

The chain links TRBV11-3 to TRBJ1-3; D remains unclear. The V and J ends lost 2 bases and 2 bases respectively, with 10 bases between them. This CDR3 has 15 amino acids. Per germline, CDR1 SGHNT and CDR2 YENEEA. The CDR3 sequence is CASSLSSGTGNTIYF. CDR3 DNA: TGTGCCAGCAGCTTATCCTCGGGGACTGGAAACACCATATATTTT.

The chain joins TRBV19 to TRBJ2-3, with 12 bases lining up with TRBD2. J was trimmed by 5 bases and V by 3 bases; bases with no gene match: 6. CDR3 length equals 16 residues. Per the germline V gene, CDR1 is LNHDA and CDR2 is SQIVND (reference sequence). The CDR3 DNA reads as TGTGCCAGTAGTATGGGGACTAGCGGGTTTATAGATACGCAGTATTTT. Protein sequence: CASSMGTSGFIDTQYF. Full variable domain (missing parts from reference TRBV19 and TRBJ2-3): DGGITQSPKYLFRKEGQNVTLSCEQNLNHDAMYWYRQDPGQGLRLIYYSQIVNDFQKGDIAEGYSVSREKKESFPLTVTSAQKNPTAFYLCASSMGTSGFIDTQYFGPGTRLTVL.

This chain joins TRBV10-2 and TRBJ2-5, with 7 positions matching TRBD1. V lost 2 bases to trimming and J lost 5 bases; unmatched junction nucleotides: 5. Germline CDR1 WSHSY, CDR2 SAAADI. CDR3 length: 14 amino acids. CDR3 DNA: TGCGCCAGCAGTGAGCACAGGGGCCGGGAGACCCAGTACTTC. As protein: CASSEHRGRETQYF.

The chain has TRBV25-1 and TRBJ1-4, with TRBD1 matching over 9 bases. CDR3 size: 16 residues. The junction had 8 bases not matched to a gene; V was cut back by 1 base and J by 8 bases. Germline V gene sequence: CDR1 MGHDK, CDR2 SYGVNS. CDR3 sequence: CASSELGTGYREKLFF. The CDR3 DNA follows: TGTGCCAGCAGTGAATTGGGGACAGGGTATCGGGAAAAACTGTTTTTT. Drawing the rest from reference TRBV25-1 and TRBJ1-4, the complete variable domain is EADIYQTPRYLVIGTGKKITLECSQTMGHDKMYWYQQDPGMELHLIHYSYGVNSTEKGDLSSESTVSRIRTEHFPLTLESARPSHTSQYLCASSELGTGYREKLFFGSGTQLSVL.

There are a few counts of this clone. The CDR3 loop reads CASRGDRFNSPLHF. DNA for the CDR3: TGTGCCAGCAGGGGGGACAGGTTTAATTCACCCCTCCACTTT. J is TRBJ1-6 and V is TRBV6-6; TRBD1 matches 8 bases. The CDR3 has 14 amino acids. Germline CDR1 and CDR2: MNHNY and SVGAGI (reference sequence). J gave up 6 bases and V 6 bases, and 4 bases lay outside the gene matches.

J is TRBJ1-1 and V is TRBV28, with a weak D call TRBD1 (5 bases). Trimming pared 2 bases from V and 0 bases from J, leaving 13 bases between. The V gene's germline CDR1 is MDHEN and CDR2 SYDVKM. This CDR3 has 16 amino acids. The DNA for the CDR3 is TGTGCCAGCAGTTTAGCGGGGGTCCTATTGAACACTGAAGCTTTCTTT. This gives the protein CASSLAGVLLNTEAFF.

This clone was observed a handful of times. The V and J genes are TRBV6-4 and TRBJ2-2; no definite D call. In germline, CDR1 is MRHNA, CDR2 SNTAGT. This CDR3 region has 16 residues. With 0 bases removed from V and 6 bases from J, the gap between germline ends came to 14 bases. DNA of the CDR3: TGTGCCAGCAGTGACTCCCGAGACTCCGAAGCCGGGGAGCTGTTTTTT. Its translation is CASSDSRDSEAGELFF.

The chain combines TRBV28 with TRBJ1-5; 7 bases line up with TRBD1. This CDR3 contains 13 residues. V gave up 10 bases and J gave up 0 bases; unmatched junction bases: 3. Germline loops: CDR1 MDHEN, CDR2 SYDVKM. CDR3 sequence: CAIGTASNQPQHF. The CDR3 DNA follows: TGTGCCATCGGGACAGCTAGCAATCAGCCCCAGCATTTT.

V and J are TRBV14 and TRBJ1-2; D uncertain. There are 13 residues in the CDR3. Trimming shortened V by 4 bases and J by 8 bases, and 14 bases separated the two germline ends. CDR1 SGHDN and CDR2 FVKESK come from the germline V gene. The CDR3 bases are TGTGCCAGCAGCCTCCGGACTACGCTGGGCTACACCTTC. This encodes CASSLRTTLGYTF.